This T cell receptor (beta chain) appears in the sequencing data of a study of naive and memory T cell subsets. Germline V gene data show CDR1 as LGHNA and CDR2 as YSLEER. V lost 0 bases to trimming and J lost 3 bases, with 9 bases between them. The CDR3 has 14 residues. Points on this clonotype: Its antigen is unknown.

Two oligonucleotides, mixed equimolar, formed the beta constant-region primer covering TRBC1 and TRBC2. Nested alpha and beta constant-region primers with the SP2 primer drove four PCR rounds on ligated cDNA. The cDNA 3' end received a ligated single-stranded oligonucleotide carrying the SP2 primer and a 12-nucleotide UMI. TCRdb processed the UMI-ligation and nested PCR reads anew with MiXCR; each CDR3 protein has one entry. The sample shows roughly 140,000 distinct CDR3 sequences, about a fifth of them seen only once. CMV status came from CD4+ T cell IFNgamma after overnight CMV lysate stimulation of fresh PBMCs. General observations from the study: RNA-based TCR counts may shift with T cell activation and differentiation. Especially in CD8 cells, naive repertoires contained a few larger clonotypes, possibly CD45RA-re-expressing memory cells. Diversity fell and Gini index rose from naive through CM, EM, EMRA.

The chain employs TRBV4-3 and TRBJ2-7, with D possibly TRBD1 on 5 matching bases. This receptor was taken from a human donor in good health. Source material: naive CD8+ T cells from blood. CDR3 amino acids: CASSQDATGYEQYF. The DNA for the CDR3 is TGCGCCAGCAGCCAAGATGCCACAGGCTACGAGCAGTACTTC.